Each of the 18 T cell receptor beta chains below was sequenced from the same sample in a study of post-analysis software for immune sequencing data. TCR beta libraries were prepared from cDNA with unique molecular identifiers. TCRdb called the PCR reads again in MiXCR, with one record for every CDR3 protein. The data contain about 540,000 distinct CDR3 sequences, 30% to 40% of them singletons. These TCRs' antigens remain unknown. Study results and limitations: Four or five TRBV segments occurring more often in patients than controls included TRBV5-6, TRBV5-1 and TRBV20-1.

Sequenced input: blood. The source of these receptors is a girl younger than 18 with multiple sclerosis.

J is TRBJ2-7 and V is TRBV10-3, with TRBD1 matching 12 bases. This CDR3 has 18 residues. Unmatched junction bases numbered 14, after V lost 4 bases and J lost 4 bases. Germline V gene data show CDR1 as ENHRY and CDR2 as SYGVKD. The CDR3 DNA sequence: TGTGCCATCAGTGGACAGGGACAGGGGGCCCTTAGCGGTTACGAGCAGTACTTC. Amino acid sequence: CAISGQGQGALSGYEQYF.

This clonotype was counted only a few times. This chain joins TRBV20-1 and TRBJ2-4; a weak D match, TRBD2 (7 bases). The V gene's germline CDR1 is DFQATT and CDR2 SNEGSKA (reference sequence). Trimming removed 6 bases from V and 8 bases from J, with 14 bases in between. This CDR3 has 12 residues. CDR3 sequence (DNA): TGCAGTGCCTCGGGGGGCCGGGACATTCAGTACTTC. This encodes CSASGGRDIQYF.

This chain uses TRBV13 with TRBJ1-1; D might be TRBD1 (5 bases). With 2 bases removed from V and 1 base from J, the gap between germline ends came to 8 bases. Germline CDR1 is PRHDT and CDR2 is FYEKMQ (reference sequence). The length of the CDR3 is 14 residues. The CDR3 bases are TGTGCCAGCAGCTTACCGGACACGAACACTGAAGCTTTCTTT. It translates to CASSLPDTNTEAFF.

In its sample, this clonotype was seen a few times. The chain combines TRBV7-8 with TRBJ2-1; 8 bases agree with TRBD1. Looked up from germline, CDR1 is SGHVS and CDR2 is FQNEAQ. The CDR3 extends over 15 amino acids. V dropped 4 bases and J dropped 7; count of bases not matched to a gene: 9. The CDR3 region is CASSSHWTGWNEQFF. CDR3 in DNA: TGTGCCAGCAGCTCCCACTGGACAGGGTGGAATGAGCAGTTCTTC.

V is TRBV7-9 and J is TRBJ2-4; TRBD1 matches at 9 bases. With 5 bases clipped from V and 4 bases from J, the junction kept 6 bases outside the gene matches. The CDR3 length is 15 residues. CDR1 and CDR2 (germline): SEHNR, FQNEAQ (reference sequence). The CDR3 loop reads CASSPWTGAKNIQYF. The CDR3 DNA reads TGTGCCAGCAGCCCATGGACAGGGGCGAAAAACATTCAGTACTTC. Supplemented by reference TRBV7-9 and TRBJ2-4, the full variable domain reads DTGVSQNPRHKITKRGQNVTFRCDPISEHNRLYWYRQTLGQGPEFLTYFQNEAQLEKSRLLSDRFSAERPKGSFSTLEIQRTEQGDSAMYLCASSPWTGAKNIQYFGAGTRLSVL.

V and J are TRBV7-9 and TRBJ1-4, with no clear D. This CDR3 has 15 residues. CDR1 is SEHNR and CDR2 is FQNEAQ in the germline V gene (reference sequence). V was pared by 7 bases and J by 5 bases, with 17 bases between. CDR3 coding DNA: TGTGCCAGCACCGTAAGAGAGGGCCCGAATGAAAAACTGTTTTTT. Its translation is CASTVREGPNEKLFF.

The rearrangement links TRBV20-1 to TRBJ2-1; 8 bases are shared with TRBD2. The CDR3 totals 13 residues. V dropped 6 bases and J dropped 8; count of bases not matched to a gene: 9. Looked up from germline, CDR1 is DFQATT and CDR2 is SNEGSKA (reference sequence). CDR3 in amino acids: CSAPGLARDEQFF. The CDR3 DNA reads TGCAGTGCGCCCGGACTAGCAAGGGATGAGCAGTTCTTC.

CDR3 nucleotides: TGTGCCAGCAGTCCCGGACAGTTGAGCTCCTACAATGAGCAGTTCTTC. It translates to CASSPGQLSSYNEQFF. This chain uses TRBV27 with TRBJ2-1; D is perhaps TRBD1 (6 bases). The CDR3 has 16 residues. CDR1 is MNHEY, CDR2 SMNVEV, per germline (reference sequence). V was shortened by 5 bases and J by 0 bases, with 14 bases between the two germline ends.

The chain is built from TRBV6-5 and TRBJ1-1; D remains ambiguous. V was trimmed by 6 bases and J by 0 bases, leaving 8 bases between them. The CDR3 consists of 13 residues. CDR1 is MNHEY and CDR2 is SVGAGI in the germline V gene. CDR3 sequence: CASRLMMNTEAFF. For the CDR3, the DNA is TGTGCCAGCAGGCTTATGATGAACACTGAAGCTTTCTTT.

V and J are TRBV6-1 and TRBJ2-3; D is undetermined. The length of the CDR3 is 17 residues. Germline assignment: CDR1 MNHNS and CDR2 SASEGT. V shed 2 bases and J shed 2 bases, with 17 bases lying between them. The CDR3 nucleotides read TGTGCCAGCAGTGAATATGTGTCAGCCATCTTCACAGATACGCAGTATTTT. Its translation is CASSEYVSAIFTDTQYF.

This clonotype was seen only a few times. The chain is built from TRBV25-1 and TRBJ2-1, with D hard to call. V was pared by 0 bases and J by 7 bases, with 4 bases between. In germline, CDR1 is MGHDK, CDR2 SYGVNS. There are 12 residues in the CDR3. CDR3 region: CASSEYRNEQFF. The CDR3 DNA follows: TGTGCCAGCAGTGAATATAGGAATGAGCAGTTCTTC.

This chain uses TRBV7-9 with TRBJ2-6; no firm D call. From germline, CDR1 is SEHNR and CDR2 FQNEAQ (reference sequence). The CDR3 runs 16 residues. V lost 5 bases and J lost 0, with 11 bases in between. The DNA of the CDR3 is TGTGCCAGCAGCCTCTTCTCCGTCTCTGGGGCCAACGTCCTGACTTTC. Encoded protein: CASSLFSVSGANVLTF.

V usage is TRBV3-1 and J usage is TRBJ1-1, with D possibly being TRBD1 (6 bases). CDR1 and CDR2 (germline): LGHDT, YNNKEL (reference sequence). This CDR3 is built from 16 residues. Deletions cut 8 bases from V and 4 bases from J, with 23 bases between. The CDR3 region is CASASPGDRRITEAFF. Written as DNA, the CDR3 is TGTGCCAGCGCTTCTCCAGGGGACCGCCGCATCACTGAAGCTTTCTTT.

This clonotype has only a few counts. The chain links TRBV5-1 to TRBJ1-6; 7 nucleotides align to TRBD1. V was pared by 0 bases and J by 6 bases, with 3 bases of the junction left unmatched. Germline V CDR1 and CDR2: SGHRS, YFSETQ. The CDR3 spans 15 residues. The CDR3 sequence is CASSLETGSNSPLHF. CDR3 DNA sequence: TGCGCCAGCAGCTTGGAGACAGGGAGTAATTCACCCCTCCACTTT.

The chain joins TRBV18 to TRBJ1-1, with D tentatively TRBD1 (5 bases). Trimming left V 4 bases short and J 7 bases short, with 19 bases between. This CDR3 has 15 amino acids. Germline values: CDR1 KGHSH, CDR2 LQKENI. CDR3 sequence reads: CASSLGRDRRGEAFF. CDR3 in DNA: TGTGCCAGCTCACTCGGCAGGGATCGTAGGGGTGAAGCTTTCTTT.

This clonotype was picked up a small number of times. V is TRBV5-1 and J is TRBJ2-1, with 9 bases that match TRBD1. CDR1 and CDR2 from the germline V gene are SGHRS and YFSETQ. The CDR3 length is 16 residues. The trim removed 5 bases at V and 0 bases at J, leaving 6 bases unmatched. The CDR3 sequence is CASRDRGLSSYNEQFF. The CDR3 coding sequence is TGCGCCAGCAGGGACAGGGGCTTGAGCTCCTACAATGAGCAGTTCTTC.

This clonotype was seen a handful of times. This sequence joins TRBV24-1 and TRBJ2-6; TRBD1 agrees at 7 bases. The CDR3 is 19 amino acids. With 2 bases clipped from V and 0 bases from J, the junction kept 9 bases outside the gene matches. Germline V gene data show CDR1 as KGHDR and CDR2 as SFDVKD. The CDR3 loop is CATSDSRDSNVSGANVLTF. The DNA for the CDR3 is TGTGCCACCAGTGATTCCCGGGACAGCAACGTCTCTGGGGCCAACGTCCTGACTTTC.

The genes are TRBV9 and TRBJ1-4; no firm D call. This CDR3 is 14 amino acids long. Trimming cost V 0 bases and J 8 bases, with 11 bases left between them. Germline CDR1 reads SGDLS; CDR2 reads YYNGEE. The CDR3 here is CASSVAPGGEKLFF. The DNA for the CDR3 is TGTGCCAGCAGCGTAGCTCCAGGAGGCGAAAAACTGTTTTTT. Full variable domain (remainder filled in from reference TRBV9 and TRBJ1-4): DSGVTQTPKHLITATGQRVTLRCSPRSGDLSVYWYQQSLDQGLQFLIQYYNGEERAKGNILERFSAQQFPDLHSELNLSSLELGDSALYFCASSVAPGGEKLFFGSGTQLSVL.